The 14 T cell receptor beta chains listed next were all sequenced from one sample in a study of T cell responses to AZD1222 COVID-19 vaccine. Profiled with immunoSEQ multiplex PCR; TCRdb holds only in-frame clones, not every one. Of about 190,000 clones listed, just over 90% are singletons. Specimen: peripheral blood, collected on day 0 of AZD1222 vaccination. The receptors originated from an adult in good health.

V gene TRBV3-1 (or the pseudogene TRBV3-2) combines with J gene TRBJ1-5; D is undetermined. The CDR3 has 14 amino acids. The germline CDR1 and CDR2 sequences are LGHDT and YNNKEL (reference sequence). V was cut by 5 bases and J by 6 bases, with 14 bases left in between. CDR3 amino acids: CASSDRGSIQPQHF. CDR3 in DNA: TGTGCCAGCAGCGATCGGGGTTCCATTCAGCCCCAGCATTTT.

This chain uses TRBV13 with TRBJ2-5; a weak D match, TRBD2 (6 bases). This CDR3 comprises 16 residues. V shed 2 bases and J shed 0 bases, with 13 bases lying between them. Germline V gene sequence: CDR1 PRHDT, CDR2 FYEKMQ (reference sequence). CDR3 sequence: CASSLQAGSNQETQYF. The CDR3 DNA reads TGTGCCAGCAGCTTACAGGCGGGGAGTAACCAAGAGACCCAGTACTTC.

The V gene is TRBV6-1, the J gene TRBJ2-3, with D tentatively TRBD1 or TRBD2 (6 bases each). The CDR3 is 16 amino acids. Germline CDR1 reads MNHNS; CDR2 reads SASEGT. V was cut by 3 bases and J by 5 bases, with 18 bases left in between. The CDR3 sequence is CASSDPMGGPQDTQYF. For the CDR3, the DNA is TGTGCCAGCAGTGATCCAATGGGGGGCCCACAAGATACGCAGTATTTT.

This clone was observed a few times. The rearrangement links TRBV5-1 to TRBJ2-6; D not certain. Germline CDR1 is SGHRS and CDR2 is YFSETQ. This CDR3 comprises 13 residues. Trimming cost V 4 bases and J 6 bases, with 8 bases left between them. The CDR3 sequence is CASSTLEANVLTF. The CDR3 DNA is TGCGCCAGCAGCACCCTGGAGGCCAACGTCCTGACTTTC. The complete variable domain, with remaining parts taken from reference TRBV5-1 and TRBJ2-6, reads KAGVTQTPRYLIKTRGQQVTLSCSPISGHRSVSWYQQTPGQGLQFLFEYFSETQRNKGNFPGRFSGRQFSNSRSEMNVSTLELGDSALYLCASSTLEANVLTFGAGSRLTVL.

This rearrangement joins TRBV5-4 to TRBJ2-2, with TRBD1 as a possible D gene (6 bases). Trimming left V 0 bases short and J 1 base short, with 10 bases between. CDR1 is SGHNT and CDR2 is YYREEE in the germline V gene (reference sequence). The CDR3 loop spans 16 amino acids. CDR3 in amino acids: CASSLGLGQNTGELFF. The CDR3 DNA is TGTGCCAGCAGCTTGGGCCTGGGACAGAACACCGGGGAGCTGTTTTTT.

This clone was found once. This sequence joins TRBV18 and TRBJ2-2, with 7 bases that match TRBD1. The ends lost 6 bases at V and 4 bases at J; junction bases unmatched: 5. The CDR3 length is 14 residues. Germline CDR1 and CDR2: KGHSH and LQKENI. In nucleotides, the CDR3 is TGTGCCAGCTCCAGACAGGGTTCCACCGGGGAGCTGTTTTTT. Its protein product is CASSRQGSTGELFF.

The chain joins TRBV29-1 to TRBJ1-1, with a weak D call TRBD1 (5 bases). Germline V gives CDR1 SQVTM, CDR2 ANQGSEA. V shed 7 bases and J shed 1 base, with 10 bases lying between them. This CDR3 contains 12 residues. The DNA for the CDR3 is TGCAGCGGGGGGACGGCGAACACTGAAGCTTTCTTT. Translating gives CSGGTANTEAFF. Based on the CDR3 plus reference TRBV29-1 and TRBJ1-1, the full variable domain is SAVISQKPSRDICQRGTSLTIQCQVDSQVTMMFWYRQQPGQSLTLIATANQGSEATYESGFVIDKFPISRPNLTFSTLTVSNMSPEDSSIYLCSGGTANTEAFFGQGTRLTVV.

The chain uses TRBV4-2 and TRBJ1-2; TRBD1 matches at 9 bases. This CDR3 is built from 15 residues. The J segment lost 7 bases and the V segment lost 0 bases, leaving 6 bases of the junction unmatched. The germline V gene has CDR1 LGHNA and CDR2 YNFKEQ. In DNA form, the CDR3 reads TGTGCCAGCAGCCAAGAGGAGGGACAGGGAAGTGGCTACACCTTC. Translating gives CASSQEEGQGSGYTF.

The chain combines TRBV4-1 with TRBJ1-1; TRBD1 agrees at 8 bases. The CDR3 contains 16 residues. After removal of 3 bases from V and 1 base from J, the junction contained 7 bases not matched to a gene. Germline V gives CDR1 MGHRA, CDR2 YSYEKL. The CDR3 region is CASSQTGAQKNTEAFF. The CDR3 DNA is TGCGCCAGCAGCCAGACAGGGGCCCAGAAGAACACTGAAGCTTTCTTT.

The CDR3 nucleotides read TGTGCCAGCAGCTTATTTGAAGGGCATGAGCAGTTCTTC. Protein product: CASSLFEGHEQFF. The chain joins TRBV7-9 to TRBJ2-1; no reliable D call. Trimming pared 2 bases from V and 8 bases from J, leaving 10 bases between. CDR1 SEHNR and CDR2 FQNEAQ come from the germline V gene (reference sequence). The CDR3 is 13 amino acids.

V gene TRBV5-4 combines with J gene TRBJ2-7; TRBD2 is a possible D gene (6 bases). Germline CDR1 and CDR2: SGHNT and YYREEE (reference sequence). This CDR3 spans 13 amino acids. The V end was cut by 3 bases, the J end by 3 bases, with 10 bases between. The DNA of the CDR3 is TGTGCCAGCAGCTCGGGACTGGACTACGAGCAGTACTTC. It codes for CASSSGLDYEQYF.

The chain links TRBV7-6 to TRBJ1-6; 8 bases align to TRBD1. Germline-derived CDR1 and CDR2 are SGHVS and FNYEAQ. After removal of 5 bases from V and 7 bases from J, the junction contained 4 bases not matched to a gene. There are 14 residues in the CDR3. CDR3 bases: TGTGCCAGCAGCAGGACAGGGAACAATTCACCCCTCCACTTT. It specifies CASSRTGNNSPLHF.

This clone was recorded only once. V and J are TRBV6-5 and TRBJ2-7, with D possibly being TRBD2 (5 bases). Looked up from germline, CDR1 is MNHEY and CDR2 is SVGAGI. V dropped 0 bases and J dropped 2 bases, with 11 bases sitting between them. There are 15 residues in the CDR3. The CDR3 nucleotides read TGTGCCAGCAGTTACTCGAGAGAGGGCACCTACGAGCAGTACTTC. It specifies CASSYSREGTYEQYF.

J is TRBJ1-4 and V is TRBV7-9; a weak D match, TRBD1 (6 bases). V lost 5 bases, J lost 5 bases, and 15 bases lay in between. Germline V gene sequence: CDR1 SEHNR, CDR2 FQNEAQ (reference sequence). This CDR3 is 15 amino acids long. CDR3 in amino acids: CASSPRSDRNEKLFF. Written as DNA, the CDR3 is TGTGCCAGCAGCCCCCGATCGGACAGAAATGAAAAACTGTTTTTT.